This TCR beta chain was sequenced during a study of cytomegalovirus exposure and HLA in healthy donors (TCRdb year 2017). Describing the broader study: An earlier analysis of 587 of the donors reported around 280 Gb of sequence data and approximately 120 million unique TCR beta sequences obtained from around 170 million T cells. Roughly 300 gigabases of sequencing data and roughly 90 million unique TCR sequences were included in an early release covering roughly 700 HLA-typed donors. Among the roughly 430 genotyped donors, 75% to 90% belonged to the genetic ancestry cluster associated with self-reported Caucasian donors. The study was designed to test whether signatures of past pathogen exposure could be identified by cataloging public T cell receptors. The study used immunosequencing to profile the T cell repertoires of approximately 640 subjects and linked those repertoires to cytomegalovirus serostatus. In addition to the first cohort of 666 subjects, a separate validation cohort of about 120 different subjects was used. To predict cytomegalovirus infection status, the study combined high-throughput TCR immunosequencing, statistical association of individual TCRs with disease status, and machine learning. A later analysis re-analyzed previously published TCR beta repertoires from approximately 670 donors and added high-resolution HLA genotyping to study TCR occurrence patterns. Rather than using new phenotypic data, the later analysis identified candidate immune exposures from TCR beta sequences and from how often those sequences occurred across donors. To decide whether each TCR beta V gene segment behaved as functional or pseudogenic, an earlier analysis of 587 of the donors relied on high-throughput TCR beta sequencing. Donor age, sex, ethnicity and CMV serostatus were collected together with the repertoire data. A later genetic analysis took genome-wide SNP genotypes for about 60% of the roughly 670 donors and used that subset as a discovery cohort. Every repertoire in the discovery cohort had been generated on one and the same sequencing platform. HLA typing included class I and class II loci at four-digit resolution. Typing coverage varied by locus: about 620-630 donors for A, B, C, DRB1 and DQB1; approximately 560 for DQA1; nearly 610 for DPA1; approximately 490 for DPB1. Roughly five DR-DQ haplotypes were handled as single units for association and clustering because linkage in the cohort was strong. Among around 400 genotyped donors of the cohort, an average of around 250,000 unique TCR beta nucleotide sequences was sequenced per donor, of which roughly 17% were non-productive. The paper as a whole reports these results and caveats: A later genetic analysis reported fewer N-insertions in productive TCRs among donors in an Asian-associated ancestry cluster than the approximately 700-donor mean. Because counts were too low, approximately 18 rarely observed V segments, including chromosome 9 orphons, were excluded from the earlier analysis of roughly 580 of the donors. Sequencing depth was assumed to be roughly uniform across donors in the presence/absence analyses, though that assumption may not hold. It was suggested by the authors that the approach could potentially be generalized to other disease states and immunological phenotypes. A later genetic analysis associated a missense DCLRE1C variant with V-gene and J-gene trimming of TCR beta chains, and an independent cohort replicated the association. A further reported finding was that TCR beta sequences accurately predicted the HLA-A and HLA-B alleles for most subjects in the first cohort. In a later analysis, TCR association rates were found to vary across HLA loci, with the most associated TCRs seen for DRB1 alleles and the fewest for HLA-C alleles. According to a later analysis, most CMV-associated TCR beta chains appeared to be HLA-restricted, and the HLA associations seemed to be driven largely by CMV exposure. While some public TCRs were present in many individuals, most TCR sequences turned up only very rarely across donors. Because the 87-base-pair reads could not distinguish some IMGT-functional V segments, including TRBV6-2 and TRBV6-3, those segments were excluded. HLA typing was unavailable for some donors at each locus, so association tests used only the typed subset. In a later analysis, HLA-associated TCR beta chains were found to be more clonally expanded and to have lower generation probabilities than equally common non-associated chains. In a later analysis, about 16,000 TCR beta sequences were associated with specific HLA alleles at a false discovery rate of 0.05. An earlier analysis of around 600 of the donors showed that most TCR beta V segments appeared in productive rearrangements either about 87% or about 30% of the time, which broadly matched IMGT annotations. Assigning TCR associations to individual alleles was difficult when HLA alleles, especially DR and DQ, strongly co-occurred. A cluster of highly shared sequence variants was judged likely to represent a technical artifact of the sequencing pipeline. CMV serostatus was the only immune exposure information available for the cohort. In both the original and validation cohorts, the classifier was reported to diagnose cytomegalovirus status with high specificity and sensitivity. In vitro tests confirmed that a few of the cytomegalovirus-associated TCR beta chains recognize cytomegalovirus antigens. In the study, roughly 160 TCR beta chains were listed as associated with cytomegalovirus. Linkage disequilibrium might explain the correlated functional status among segregating V segments, but an unknown experimental factor could not be excluded. In a later analysis, several top co-occurrence clusters were reported to appear linked to parvovirus B19, influenza, CMV and Epstein-Barr virus. This cohort had only TCR beta chains sequenced, and the lack of alpha or paired-chain data limited which features could be detected.

The cohort consisted of some 670 healthy bone marrow donors. All cohort members were sampled while nominally healthy, although unrecorded immune exposures were likely present. The donor tested CMV seropositive and was one of the 289 seropositive cohort members. A peripheral blood sample was collected from each donor, and TCR beta sequencing was performed on peripheral blood mononuclear cells. Genomic DNA extraction from the blood cell samples was performed with the Qiagen DNeasy Blood Extraction Kit. A few counts support this clone. Its antigen specificity is not known. Per-base quality was not reported, and no clone a single base away is much larger than it. Library construction relied on the immunoSEQ multiplex PCR assay. For the multiplex PCR, a mixture combining 60 forward primers for TCR Vbeta segments and 13 reverse primers for TCR Jbeta segments was used. The CDR3 region of rearranged TCR beta genes was amplified from genomic DNA by a multiplex PCR assay. The amplified TCR beta libraries were sequenced on the Illumina HiSeq System as 87-base-pair reads. Per the authors' processing: In a later analysis, tens of millions of unique TCR beta chains were counted across the 650 to 700 repertoires, and about 9.9 million of these chains were shared by at least two donors. Raw reads were error-corrected and collapsed into unique sequences with a nearest-neighbor algorithm that merged closely related sequences to remove PCR and sequencing errors. Alignment of CDR3 sequences to IMGT reference sequences was used to assign V, D and J gene segments. For a sequence to be retained, at least a six-nucleotide match to both a V gene segment and a J gene segment was required. Rearrangements were classified as productive when the CDR3 lacked stop codons and remained in frame with V and J, and all other rearrangements were classified as non-productive. Following IMGT convention, CDR3 was defined as the stretch from the second conserved V-encoded cysteine up to the conserved J-encoded phenylalanine. The earlier analysis of 500 to 600 of the donors excluded sequences that lacked an unambiguous match to a single V gene segment. An earlier analysis of a few hundred of the donors called V segments functional above 56.7% productive rearrangements and segregating when the between-donor standard deviation exceeded 5%. A statistical classification framework was built to diagnose cytomegalovirus status from the catalog of TCR beta chain sequences. A later analysis assigned V and J genes by comparing TCR nucleotide sequences with IMGT/GENE-DB human TR gene sequences. In a later analysis, CDR3 sequences and most-parsimonious VDJ recombination scenarios were assigned using the TCRdist pipeline. In a later analysis, each TCR beta chain was defined by its CDR3 amino acid sequence together with its V-gene family, and reads without a unique V-gene family were excluded. As a way to deal with suspected cross-contamination and a sequencing artifact, a later analysis dropped hundreds of nucleotide sequences that were highly shared and had low generation probability. A later analysis calculated a clonal expansion index for each public chain from normalized within-repertoire ranks of inferred template counts. In a later analysis, generation probabilities were computed using a VDJ recombination model fitted to out-of-frame rearrangements, and the results were checked against IGoR. Hypergeometric tests were used in a later analysis to score TCR-TCR, TCR-HLA and TCR-CMV co-occurrence, with a repertoire-size bias correction applied to the TCR pairs. False discovery rates were estimated in a later analysis by permuting HLA or CMV assignments 20 times. In a later analysis, co-occurring TCRs were grouped using DBSCAN, with TCRdist sequence similarity added in when clustering inside HLA-allele-positive subsets. For co-occurrence clustering, repertoires with fewer than 30,000 or more than 120,000 public chains were excluded, along with roughly five repertoires with anomalous nucleotide sharing. As stored in TCRdb, this immuneACCESS dataset retains in-frame rearrangements with V and J assigned. A fraction of the clones does not appear; measured against another copy, unresolved V genes explain less than half of the discrepancy, and the remainder lacks a known reason. V, J and clone size were drawn from that table, and D and trimming were deduced from the DNA. This sample is represented by approximately 69,000 clones; about 70% of them were singletons. The ten top clones hold 20% to 25% of the sample.

As encoded in the germline V gene, CDR1 is KGHSH while CDR2 is LQKENI. The CDR3 numbers 11 residues from cysteine through phenylalanine. Just CDR3 DNA is preserved here, 33 bases in frame from base 1. Trimming at the junction amounts to 5 bases on V and 12 bases on J, and the germline ends lie 11 bases apart. Sequenced material: PBMCs. This receptor was taken from a woman aged 25-40 years in good health and CMV-seropositive. This receptor chain uses TRBV18 and TRBJ2-1; the D gene is perhaps TRBD1, on 5 matching bases. In nucleotide form, the sequence is TGTGCCAGCTCAGAAGGGGAAGGGCAGTTCTTC. Its amino acids are CASSEGEGQFF. The CDR3 plus the reference TRBV18 and TRBJ2-1 genes for the other parts give the full variable domain: NAGVMQNPRHLVRRRGQEARLRCSPMKGHSHVYWYRQLPEEGLKFMVYLQKENIIDESGMPKERFSAEFPKEGPSILRIQQVVRGDSAAYFCASSEGEGQFFGPGTRLTVL.